These T cell receptor beta chains were read from a single sample in a study of T-cell reconstitution after alpha-beta-depleted transplantation in children. TCRdb redid the calling of the PCR reads with MiXCR, one entry per CDR3 protein. Among under 850,000 distinct CDR3 sequences, around 13% were seen once, and the ten largest hold roughly 0.77%. Material: PBMCs, obtained before TCRalphabeta/CD19-depleted stem cell transplant. The receptors were sampled from a girl aged 2-10 years with congenital amegakaryocytic thrombocytopenia, due to receive a stem cell transplant. The CDR3 runs from the conserved cysteine through the conserved F or W. The D gene is left open where the match is weak.

d_gene	j_gene	v_gene	CDR3aa
TRBD2	TRBJ2-1	TRBV3-1	CASSRNGLAGGEQFF
NA	TRBJ2-7	TRBV3-1	CASSPTQRLIYEQYF
NA	TRBJ1-1	TRBV12-3/TRBV12-4	CASSPYRVGNTEAFF
NA	TRBJ2-3	TRBV10-2	CASSGRYTDTQYF
TRBD2	TRBJ2-7	TRBV20-1	CSALGPGLAGGGPYEQYF
TRBD2	TRBJ2-4	TRBV5-1	CASSLRGDANIQYF
NA	TRBJ2-5	TRBV18	CASSLSAGHQETQYF
TRBD1	TRBJ2-3	TRBV5-1	CASTEGQRTDTQYF
NA	TRBJ2-1	TRBV9	CASSVFDGEQFF
NA	TRBJ2-1	TRBV19	CASSIYPSYNEQFF
TRBD1	TRBJ2-7	TRBV5-1	CASSLGGTGISFEQYF
TRBD2	TRBJ2-3	TRBV20-1	CSARTSTSTDTQYF